The 21 T cell receptor beta chains below all came from one sample that was sequenced in a study of cytomegalovirus exposure and HLA in healthy donors. PCR employed 60 Vbeta and 13 Jbeta primers. TCRdb's table, derived via immunoSEQ multiplex PCR, lists solely in-frame clones and lacks some. Seen here are about 43,000 clones, about 60% observed once, and the top ten hold 12%. Sequences were obtained from PBMCs. The receptors derive from a man aged 60 to 75 in good health and CMV-seropositive.

The rearrangement links TRBV5-6 to TRBJ1-1; unclear D gene. The CDR3 consists of 14 residues. The V end was cut by 0 bases, the J end by 6 bases, with 12 bases between. Germline V gene sequence: CDR1 SGHDT, CDR2 YYEEEE. CDR3 bases: TGTGCCAGCAGCTTGGACATGTCTTCGTCTGAAGCTTTCTTT. Its translation: CASSLDMSSSEAFF.

This clone was seen only a few times. The chain employs TRBV7-8 and TRBJ2-2; D is undetermined. Germline V lookup: CDR1 SGHVS, CDR2 FQNEAQ. This CDR3 comprises 12 residues. Trimming took 4 bases from V and 7 from J, leaving 7 bases between them. Here the CDR3 reads CASSSLDGELFF. The CDR3 coding sequence is TGTGCCAGCAGCTCTCTAGACGGGGAGCTGTTTTTT.

The chain uses TRBV25-1 and TRBJ2-7; TRBD2 agrees at 7 bases. V was clipped by 5 bases and J by 3 bases; unmatched bases: 1. The CDR3 consists of 12 residues. Looked up from germline, CDR1 is MGHDK and CDR2 is SYGVNS. The CDR3 nucleotides read TGTGCCAGCAGTCCGGGGGGCTACGAGCAGTACTTC. Its protein is CASSPGGYEQYF.

This clone was detected a few times. The rearrangement joins TRBV5-5 to TRBJ2-7; D gene ambiguous. The germline gives CDR1 SGHKS, CDR2 YYEKEE (reference sequence). The CDR3 runs to 11 residues. Deletions cut 4 bases from V and 3 bases from J, with 5 bases between. Written as DNA, the CDR3 is TGTGCCAGCAGCGTTTACTACGAGCAGTACTTC. Its translation is CASSVYYEQYF.

This clone has a handful of counts. The chain employs TRBV5-1 and TRBJ2-7; weak D call: TRBD2 (5 bases). CDR1 and CDR2 (germline): SGHRS, YFSETQ. CDR3 length: 15 amino acids. V lost 4 bases to trimming and J lost 6 bases, with 20 bases between them. CDR3 amino acids: CASSLTDSREGEQYF. DNA for the CDR3: TGCGCCAGCAGCCTGACGGACTCCCGGGAAGGCGAGCAGTACTTC.

DNA of the CDR3: TGTGCCAGCACTGCAGTCGGGGGCTCCTACGAGCAGTACTTC. Protein product: CASTAVGGSYEQYF. The genes are TRBV7-9 and TRBJ2-7, with D possibly matching TRBD2 (6 bases). The CDR3 consists of 14 residues. V lost 7 bases to trimming and J lost 0 bases, with 13 bases between them. CDR1 and CDR2 from the germline V gene are SEHNR and FQNEAQ (reference sequence).

This clone was recorded once. V gene TRBV4-3 combines with J gene TRBJ1-1; D gene uncertain. The V and J ends lost 1 base and 1 base respectively, with 7 bases between them. The CDR3 runs to 14 residues. Per germline, CDR1 LGHNA and CDR2 YSLEER. The CDR3 sequence is CASSQGHTNTEAFF. The CDR3 DNA follows: TGCGCCAGCAGCCAAGGACATACGAACACTGAAGCTTTCTTT.

This clone has just a few counts. The CDR3: CASNSVSGNGDTQYF. Here the CDR3 DNA reads TGCGCCAGCAACTCTGTTAGCGGGAACGGAGATACGCAGTATTTT. The chain carries TRBV4-1 and TRBJ2-3; 8 bases are shared with TRBD2. Germline CDR1 reads MGHRA; CDR2 reads YSYEKL. The CDR3 sequence is 15 residues long. Trimming at V came to 7 bases and at J to 5 bases, leaving 11 bases not matched to a gene.

The chain links TRBV19 to TRBJ2-3; D is unresolved. The CDR3 covers 12 residues. V lost 6 bases and J 6 bases, leaving 10 bases between the germline ends. CDR1 is LNHDA and CDR2 is SQIVND in the germline V gene (reference sequence). The DNA for the CDR3 is TGTGCCAGTAGCTTTTTAGAGGATACGCAGTATTTT. This codes for CASSFLEDTQYF.

The V gene is TRBV5-4, the J gene TRBJ1-2; TRBD1 matches at 8 bases. V gave up 3 bases and J gave up 4 bases; unmatched junction bases: 8. In germline, CDR1 is SGHNT, CDR2 YYREEE (reference sequence). The CDR3 is 15 amino acids. The DNA of the CDR3 is TGTGCCAGCAGCTCGCCAGGGGGCGCCGGCTATGGCTACACCTTC. Its translation is CASSSPGGAGYGYTF.

The rearrangement links TRBV6-1 to TRBJ2-3; 7 bases fit TRBD2. The CDR3 covers 16 residues. Per germline, CDR1 MNHNS and CDR2 SASEGT. V lost 3 bases and J lost 2; bases outside the gene matches: 8. CDR3 region: CASSDVSGAVTDTQYF. The CDR3 DNA follows: TGTGCCAGCAGTGATGTCAGCGGGGCAGTCACAGATACGCAGTATTTT.

This chain uses TRBV5-1 with TRBJ2-3; D call uncertain. Trimming removed 2 bases from V and 4 bases from J, with 8 bases in between. CDR1 is SGHRS and CDR2 is YFSETQ in the germline V gene. The CDR3 is made up of 13 amino acids. CDR3 sequence reads: CASSFQSSDTQYF. The CDR3 nucleotides read TGCGCCAGCAGCTTCCAGTCGTCAGATACGCAGTATTTT.

With respect to this clone: A far larger clone is just one base off, so this is likely a read error. V is TRBV6-5 and J is TRBJ2-3; 9 bases align to TRBD2. CDR1 MNHEY and CDR2 SVGAGI come from the germline V gene. The CDR3 extends over 12 amino acids. CDR3 coding DNA: TGTACCAGCAAGGGACTAGCTGATACGCAGTATTTT. Translating gives CTSKGLADTQYF.

The rearrangement joins TRBV18 to TRBJ2-1; the match to TRBD2 covers 7 bases. Germline lookup yields CDR1 KGHSH and CDR2 LQKENI. V trimming: 5 bases; J trimming: 8 bases; junction bases outside the gene matches: 9. There are 14 residues in the CDR3. The DNA for the CDR3 is TGTGCCAGCTCAGACGGGACTATTGGCGATGAGCAGTTCTTC. It yields the protein CASSDGTIGDEQFF.

The chain is built from TRBV4-2 and TRBJ2-7; tentatively, D is TRBD1 (6 bases). The CDR3 is 17 amino acids. The V gene's germline CDR1 is LGHNA and CDR2 YNFKEQ. With 3 bases removed from V and 1 base from J, the gap between germline ends came to 19 bases. CDR3 protein: CASSQIQGRFSSYEQYF. The CDR3, as DNA: TGTGCCAGCAGCCAGATACAGGGTAGATTCAGTTCCTACGAGCAGTACTTC.

The genes are TRBV30 and TRBJ1-3; D call uncertain. The germline V and J ends were trimmed by 1 base and 10 bases, with 11 bases remaining between them. Germline assignment: CDR1 GTSNPN and CDR2 SVGIG (reference sequence). This CDR3 spans 12 amino acids. CDR3 nucleotides: TGTGCCTGGAGTGCACAACCCGGGACCATATATTTT. Its translation is CAWSAQPGTIYF.

This clone came up a few times. The rearrangement uses TRBV15 and TRBJ2-7, with a possible D match to TRBD2 (6 bases). This CDR3 region has 14 residues. Germline V gene data show CDR1 as LNHNV and CDR2 as YYDKDF (reference sequence). With 1 base removed from V and 6 bases from J, the gap between germline ends came to 13 bases. The CDR3 reads CATSRGQREVEQYF. For the CDR3, the DNA is TGTGCCACCAGCAGAGGTCAAAGGGAGGTCGAGCAGTACTTC.

This clone showed up just a few times. V and J are TRBV18 and TRBJ2-1, with TRBD2 matching 14 bases. V shed 2 bases, J shed 8 bases, and the junction held 11 bases outside the gene matches. CDR1 KGHSH and CDR2 LQKENI come from the germline V gene. This CDR3 is built from 18 residues. CDR3 sequence (DNA): TGTGCCAGCTCACCATCCGGGGGACTAGCGGGAGAGATCGATGAGCAGTTCTTC. Its translation: CASSPSGGLAGEIDEQFF.

The J gene is TRBJ2-3, the V gene TRBV11-2; 10 bases line up with TRBD2. V shed 1 base, J shed 2 bases, and the junction held 6 bases outside the gene matches. There are 17 residues in the CDR3. Germline CDR1 and CDR2: SGHAT and FQNNGV. CDR3 loop: CASSLGLAGGFTDTQYF. As DNA, the CDR3 is TGTGCCAGCAGCTTAGGGTTAGCGGGAGGCTTCACAGATACGCAGTATTTT.

This chain links TRBV4-2 with TRBJ2-7; TRBD1 matches 10 bases. The CDR3 loop spans 15 amino acids. The germline V gene has CDR1 LGHNA and CDR2 YNFKEQ. V shed 3 bases, J shed 5 bases, and the junction held 7 bases outside the gene matches. The CDR3 protein is CASSQPGQGSHEQYF. The CDR3 DNA follows: TGTGCCAGCAGCCAGCCGGGACAGGGGAGCCACGAGCAGTACTTC.

J is TRBJ2-2 and V is TRBV18, with D uncertain. V dropped 5 bases and J dropped 2 bases, with 3 bases sitting between them. Per germline, CDR1 KGHSH and CDR2 LQKENI. The CDR3 loop spans 12 amino acids. The CDR3 reads CASSTNTGELFF. In DNA form, the CDR3 reads TGTGCCAGCTCAACAAACACCGGGGAGCTGTTTTTT.